These T cell receptor beta chains were read from a single sample in a study of vaccination and CD4 T cells after COVID-19. No cognate antigen is known for these TCRs. From the PCR reads, TCRdb called clonotypes with MiXCR, one entry per CDR3 protein. The data contain about 16,000 distinct CDR3 sequences, around 40% of them singletons. Material: CD4+ T cells from blood, cultured in vitro, obtained before SARS-CoV-2 vaccination. The origin of the receptors is a human donor who received a COVID-19 vaccine. CDR3s leave out the opening cysteine and the closing phenylalanine or tryptophan.

len	v_gene	j_gene	CDR3aa
12	TRBV19	TRBJ2-7	ASSIKRGGYEQY
11	TRBV5-1	TRBJ1-1	ASSLNTGGPAF
16	TRBV19	TRBJ1-3	ASSTTRQGRTSGNTIY
13	TRBV6-2/TRBV6-3	TRBJ1-5	ASRGTDYSNQPQH
13	TRBV6-1	TRBJ2-5	ASSRDRLFQETQY
14	TRBV7-2	TRBJ2-5	ASSSRTSGGQETQY
12	TRBV2	TRBJ2-3	AGKGNPAADTQY
13	TRBV2	TRBJ2-3	ASRGAGPTTDTQY
11	TRBV7-9	TRBJ1-2	ASSFAEDYGYT
13	TRBV27	TRBJ2-3	ASHKRGPSTDTQY
19	TRBV7-8	TRBJ1-2	ASSPPPTIGSLWLQGSGYT
12	TRBV12-3/TRBV12-4	TRBJ2-1	ASRSRGGGNEQF
13	TRBV19	TRBJ1-5	ASHPRTGIAQPQH
11	TRBV20-1	TRBJ2-1	SAVHSPGDEQF
15	TRBV5-5	TRBJ1-2	ASSLRLTGGAGYGYT
14	TRBV10-3	TRBJ2-5	AIGGLGTGGQETQY
14	TRBV4-2	TRBJ2-1	ASSQSSGTGVNEQF
15	TRBV19	TRBJ1-5	ASSTWTGAGSNQPQH
13	TRBV12-3/TRBV12-4	TRBJ2-1	ASSLVSGGNNEQF
15	TRBV18	TRBJ2-3	ASSPPGSRASTDTQY
9	TRBV5-4	TRBJ2-5	ASSFQETQY
12	TRBV7-3	TRBJ1-2	ASSPGSGPYGYT
14	TRBV20-1	TRBJ2-5	SAGKTSGGGGETQY
12	TRBV19	TRBJ1-2	ASSLMTGDYGYT
12	TRBV20-1	TRBJ2-7	SAIAPTGANEQY
11	TRBV7-2	TRBJ1-2	ASSRGTNYGYT
13	TRBV20-1	TRBJ1-1	SASNRGNMNTEAF
11	TRBV2	TRBJ1-5	ASSEEAGQPQH
8	TRBV2	TRBJ2-7	ASGVYEQY
12	TRBV4-1	TRBJ1-1	ASRGLLKGTEAF
11	TRBV7-2	TRBJ2-3	ASSLGRTDTQY
17	TRBV7-9	TRBJ1-3	ASSLPGQGGSRSGNTIY
14	TRBV20-1	TRBJ2-2	SARASGGSSTGELF
14	TRBV15	TRBJ1-1	ATSRDGDTSNTEAF
12	TRBV7-2	TRBJ2-5	ASSAELGQETQY
13	TRBV10-2	TRBJ1-1	ASREGQGRNTEAF
10	TRBV6-5	TRBJ1-2	ASSYGANGYT
13	TRBV5-1	TRBJ2-2	ANSLSGVNTGELF
13	TRBV6-1	TRBJ2-3	ASSGLQGVADTQY
12	TRBV5-4	TRBJ2-3	ASSEGRGTDTQY
15	TRBV6-5	TRBJ2-4	ASSYSGRGVAKNIQY
14	TRBV2	TRBJ2-2	ASSDIGGGAAGELF